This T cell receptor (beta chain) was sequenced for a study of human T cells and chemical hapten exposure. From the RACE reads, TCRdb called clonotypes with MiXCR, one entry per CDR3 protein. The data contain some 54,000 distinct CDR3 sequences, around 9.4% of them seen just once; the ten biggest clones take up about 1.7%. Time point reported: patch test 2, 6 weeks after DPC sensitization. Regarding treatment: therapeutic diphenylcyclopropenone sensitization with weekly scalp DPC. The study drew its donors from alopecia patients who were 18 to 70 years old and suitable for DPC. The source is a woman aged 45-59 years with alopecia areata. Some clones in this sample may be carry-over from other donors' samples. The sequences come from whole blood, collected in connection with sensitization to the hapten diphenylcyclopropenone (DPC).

CDR3 DNA: TGTGCCAGCAGTTTCCAGCGGAAGGACCATTCAAGGGGAGAGCAGTACTTC. It is translated as CASSFQRKDHSRGEQYF. The rearrangement joins TRBV12-3 or TRBV12-4 to TRBJ2-7; D is perhaps TRBD1 or TRBD2 (5 bases each). The length of the CDR3 is 17 residues. Trimming stripped 3 bases from V and 7 bases from J, with 25 bases between.